The next 26 T cell receptor beta chains were all read from a single sample in a study of spatial heterogeneity in lung cancer. Findings of the study overall: Tumors with more nonsynonymous mutations had more expanded intratumoral alpha and beta TCRs.

These receptors' antigens are unknown. Each CDR3 protein gets one entry after TCRdb re-called the 5' RACE reads with MiXCR. The sample lists 9,500 to 12,000 distinct CDR3 sequences; about 8% were seen once. Time point: sample taken at primary tumor resection. The source material was lung tumor tissue, sampled at surgery. Receptors originate from a female donor with early-stage non-small cell lung cancer.

This clonotype was observed at least ten times. The library was prepared for alpha chains; this beta chain is a stray read, so its frequency means little. The chain couples TRBV12-3 or TRBV12-4 to TRBJ2-1; TRBD1 aligns across 10 bases. The junction had 6 bases not matched to a gene; V was cut back by 2 bases and J by 5 bases. This CDR3 spans 16 amino acids. The CDR3 region is CASSLLRQGANNEQFF. The CDR3 DNA sequence: TGTGCCAGCAGTTTATTAAGACAGGGGGCGAACAATGAGCAGTTCTTC.

This clonotype was recorded many times. This beta chain came through as a stray read in a library set up for alpha chains, and its size says little. CDR3 in DNA: TGTGCCAGCAGCTTAGTCGGGACAGCCAACTACAATGAGCAGTTCTTC. Its translation is CASSLVGTANYNEQFF. V gene TRBV7-2 combines with J gene TRBJ2-1; 7 bases map to TRBD1. CDR1 is SGHTA, CDR2 FQGNSA, per germline. The CDR3 extends over 16 amino acids. Unmatched junction bases numbered 6, after V lost 1 base and J lost 3 bases.

By sample fraction, this clonotype is medium-sized (0.01 to 0.1%). This beta chain turned up in a library designed for alpha chains; as an off-target read, its abundance says little. The chain employs TRBV7-2 and TRBJ1-1, with D possibly TRBD1 on 6 matching bases. The V end was cut by 5 bases, the J end by 3 bases, with 16 bases between. The CDR3 is 15 residues long. From germline, CDR1 is SGHTA and CDR2 FQGNSA. The CDR3 loop reads CASSRTRDTYTEAFF. The CDR3 nucleotides read TGTGCCAGCAGCCGAACCCGGGACACTTACACTGAAGCTTTCTTT.

With respect to this clonotype: The library was built for alpha chains, so this beta chain is an off-target read and its size means little. The gene calls are TRBV2 and TRBJ1-5; 7 nucleotides match TRBD1. The CDR3 runs 15 residues. The germline V gene encodes CDR1 SNHLY and CDR2 FYNNEI. The V gene end was trimmed by 7 bases and the J gene end by 3 bases; junction bases not matched to a gene: 9. The CDR3 region is CASMGGQSVNQPQHF. For the CDR3, the DNA is TGTGCCAGCATGGGGGGACAGAGTGTCAATCAGCCCCAGCATTTT.

This clonotype has more than one count but fewer than ten. Because this beta chain is a stray read in a library intended to capture alpha chains, its abundance should not be given much weight. The chain's CDR3 is CSATQLAGSHNEQFF. The CDR3 DNA reads TGCAGTGCTACCCAACTAGCGGGGTCTCATAATGAGCAGTTCTTC. V is TRBV20-1 and J is TRBJ2-1; 10 nucleotides match TRBD2. The V gene's germline CDR1 is DFQATT and CDR2 SNEGSKA (reference sequence). The CDR3 sequence is 15 residues long. With V trimmed by 4 bases and J by 7 bases, 10 bases remained unmatched.

This clonotype was recorded at least ten times. Because this beta chain is a stray read in a library intended to capture alpha chains, its abundance should not be given much weight. The chain employs TRBV7-9 and TRBJ1-1; a weak D match, TRBD1 (6 bases). The CDR3 is 13 residues long. With 3 bases removed from V and 4 bases from J, the gap between germline ends came to 9 bases. Germline V gene lookup returns CDR1 SEHNR and CDR2 FQNEAQ (reference sequence). As DNA, the CDR3 is TGTGCCAGCAGCTTGGGGGGCCTCACTGAAGCTTTCTTT. It encodes CASSLGGLTEAFF.

The sample holds many counts of this clonotype. This beta chain is an unintended read in a library built for alpha chains; its size means little. The V and J genes are TRBV7-9 and TRBJ2-1, with D perhaps given as TRBD1 or TRBD2 (6 bases each). Germline CDR1 reads SEHNR; CDR2 reads FQNEAQ (reference sequence). The V and J ends lost 5 bases and 8 bases respectively, with 19 bases between them. This CDR3 region has 15 residues. CDR3 protein: CASSRLGGAFDEQFF. DNA of the CDR3: TGTGCCAGCAGCCGACTGGGGGGCGCTTTTGATGAGCAGTTCTTC.

On this clonotype itself: Since it is a stray read in a library aimed at alpha chains, this beta chain has a size that is not meaningful. The chain employs TRBV7-9 and TRBJ1-5; D not resolved. This CDR3 comprises 14 residues. V was trimmed by 6 bases and J by 7 bases, leaving 16 bases between them. The germline V gene has CDR1 SEHNR and CDR2 FQNEAQ (reference sequence). CDR3 residues: CASSLPGFGQPQHF. The CDR3 nucleotides are TGTGCCAGCAGTTTGCCGGGGTTCGGGCAGCCCCAGCATTTT.

This clonotype has only a few counts. This beta chain represents an off-target read in a library built for alpha chains; its size is of limited meaning. The genes are TRBV20-1 and TRBJ2-3; TRBD2 matches at 11 bases. Germline V gene data show CDR1 as DFQATT and CDR2 as SNEGSKA (reference sequence). The CDR3 extends over 17 amino acids. Losses at the gene ends were 6 bases for V and 1 base for J; bases not matched to a gene: 12. The CDR3 protein is CSAIGAASGGRTDTQYF. The CDR3 nucleotides are TGCAGTGCAATTGGGGCGGCTAGCGGGGGGCGCACAGATACGCAGTATTTT.

In its sample, this clonotype was seen many times. This beta chain turned up in a library designed for alpha chains; as an off-target read, its abundance says little. J is TRBJ2-7 and V is TRBV6-2 or TRBV6-3, with D possibly being TRBD1 or TRBD2 (5 bases each). Between the trimmed V and J ends, which lost 6 bases and 3 bases, there was a span of 18 bases. The CDR3 length is 15 residues. Germline V gene sequence: CDR1 MNHEY, CDR2 SVGEGT. The CDR3 here is CASRFNWDVYYEQYF. The CDR3 DNA reads as TGTGCCAGCAGATTCAACTGGGACGTCTACTACGAGCAGTACTTC.

This clonotype was counted ten times or more. Found in a library prepared for alpha chains, this beta chain is an off-target read, and its abundance has little meaning. V is TRBV12-3 or TRBV12-4 and J is TRBJ2-1; 12 nucleotides line up with TRBD2. V lost 5 bases, J lost 8 bases, and 7 bases stayed unmatched. CDR3 length: 15 residues. The CDR3, as DNA: TGTGCCAGCAGTCCGACTAGCGGGGGAGGGGATGAGCAGTTCTTC. Amino acids: CASSPTSGGGDEQFF.

This clonotype has ten or more counts. Since the library was made to target alpha chains, this beta chain is a stray read and its abundance is not meaningful. The chain links TRBV7-2 to TRBJ2-5; the D gene is possibly TRBD1 (6 bases). V was shortened by 5 bases and J by 9 bases, with 22 bases between the two germline ends. CDR1 and CDR2 from the germline V gene are SGHTA and FQGNSA. The CDR3 length is 15 residues. This chain's CDR3 is CASSQTGQSNLAQYF. In DNA, the CDR3 is TGTGCCAGCAGCCAGACCGGACAGAGTAATTTGGCCCAGTACTTC.

The sample holds many counts of this clonotype. This beta chain is off target for a library built for alpha chains, so its abundance means little. This rearrangement joins TRBV24-1 to TRBJ1-1; D is ambiguous. Germline CDR1 and CDR2: KGHDR and SFDVKD. Between the trimmed V and J ends, which lost 7 bases and 3 bases, there was a span of 14 bases. This CDR3 is 14 amino acids long. CDR3 residues: CATSPSGRYTEAFF. The DNA of the CDR3 is TGTGCCACCAGCCCATCGGGCAGATACACTGAAGCTTTCTTT.

Many counts were recorded for this clonotype. A library prepared for alpha chains yielded this beta chain as an off-target read; its size is of little meaning. This chain joins TRBV6-5 and TRBJ1-2; D is ambiguous. Germline V gene sequence: CDR1 MNHEY, CDR2 SVGAGI. V was trimmed by 7 bases and J by 3 bases, leaving 15 bases between them. This CDR3 spans 14 amino acids. The CDR3 is CASTARGRDYGYTF. In DNA, the CDR3 is TGTGCCAGCACCGCGCGGGGAAGGGACTATGGCTACACCTTC.

This clonotype was seen more than once but under ten times. This beta chain was picked up by a library intended for alpha chains and is off target, so its count carries little meaning. The V gene is TRBV2, the J gene TRBJ1-5, with 7 bases lining up with TRBD1. CDR3 length equals 18 residues. J was trimmed by 2 bases and V by 6 bases; bases with no gene match: 16. From germline, CDR1 is SNHLY and CDR2 FYNNEI. The CDR3 here is CASSRDSMGRRGNQPQHF. The CDR3 nucleotides read TGTGCCAGCAGCCGGGACAGTATGGGACGTAGGGGCAATCAGCCCCAGCATTTT.

This clonotype was observed many times. This beta chain is a stray read from a library made for alpha chains; its abundance is not meaningful. The V call is TRBV5-4, the J call TRBJ1-4; no definite D call. CDR1 is SGHNT, CDR2 YYREEE, per germline (reference sequence). V dropped 3 bases and J dropped 1 base, with 4 bases sitting between them. This CDR3 is built from 13 residues. CDR3 in amino acids: CASSSETNEKLFF. The CDR3 DNA follows: TGTGCCAGCAGCTCTGAAACTAATGAAAAACTGTTTTTT.

This clonotype was detected ten times or more. For a library built for alpha chains, this beta chain is a stray read; little rests on its size. The CDR3 spells CASSLNRDRRTGELFF. CDR3 bases: TGCGCCAGCAGCTTAAACCGGGACAGGCGAACCGGGGAGCTGTTTTTT. The rearrangement uses TRBV5-1 and TRBJ2-2; 8 bases agree with TRBD1. The V and J ends lost 2 bases and 5 bases, in that order; junction bases with no gene match: 8. The length of the CDR3 is 16 residues. CDR1 and CDR2 (germline): SGHRS, YFSETQ.

There are a few counts of this clonotype. This beta chain is a stray read from a library made for alpha chains; its abundance is not meaningful. This chain joins TRBV5-4 and TRBJ2-2; perhaps TRBD2 as D (5 bases). CDR3 size: 14 residues. V lost 0 bases, J lost 7 bases, and 10 bases lay in between. The germline V gene has CDR1 SGHNT and CDR2 YYREEE (reference sequence). CDR3 nucleotides: TGTGCCAGCAGCTTGGCCGGCGGGCGCGGGGAGCTGTTTTTT. Protein sequence: CASSLAGGRGELFF.

This clonotype was counted ten times or more. Since the library was made to target alpha chains, this beta chain is a stray read and its abundance is not meaningful. The chain recombines TRBV5-1 with TRBJ2-1; 9 bases line up with TRBD1. J gave up 6 bases and V 4 bases, and 11 bases lay outside the gene matches. Germline assignment: CDR1 SGHRS and CDR2 YFSETQ. The length of the CDR3 is 16 residues. In DNA, the CDR3 is TGCGCCAGCAGCGCCGTCCTCGGGACAGGGAGCAATGAGCAGTTCTTC. Protein sequence: CASSAVLGTGSNEQFF.

At least ten counts were recorded for this clonotype. This beta chain is an unintended read in a library built for alpha chains; its size means little. The gene calls are TRBV30 and TRBJ1-2; D gene ambiguous. Germline V gene sequence: CDR1 GTSNPN, CDR2 SVGIG (reference sequence). With 3 bases removed from V and 0 bases from J, the gap between germline ends came to 2 bases. The CDR3 has 11 amino acids. CDR3 protein: CAWRANYGYTF. The CDR3 region has the DNA TGTGCCTGGAGAGCTAACTATGGCTACACCTTC.

Concerning this clonotype itself: The library was designed around alpha chains, so this beta chain is a stray read whose abundance carries little weight. This chain joins TRBV5-1 and TRBJ2-3, with 7 bases matching TRBD1. This CDR3 is 14 amino acids long. With 0 bases clipped from V and 4 bases from J, the junction kept 2 bases outside the gene matches. The germline V gene encodes CDR1 SGHRS and CDR2 YFSETQ. The CDR3: CASSLGQGADTQYF. The DNA of the CDR3 is TGCGCCAGCAGCTTGGGCCAGGGGGCAGATACGCAGTATTTT.

This clonotype is labeled medium-sized. Because this beta chain is a stray read in a library intended to capture alpha chains, its abundance should not be given much weight. The rearrangement joins TRBV5-1 to TRBJ2-5, with D perhaps assigned TRBD1 or TRBD2 (5 bases each). CDR1 is SGHRS, CDR2 YFSETQ, per germline. The CDR3 contains 14 residues. V lost 6 bases, J lost 4 bases, and 16 bases lay in between. The CDR3 DNA reads TGCGCCAGCACGCCCGAGGGACCGCGAGAGACCCAGTACTTC. Translated, it gives CASTPEGPRETQYF.

In its sample, this clonotype was seen a few times. Found in a library prepared for alpha chains, this beta chain is an off-target read, and its abundance has little meaning. The chain's CDR3 is CASNPTGTGDEKLFF. CDR3 bases: TGTGCCAGCAACCCAACCGGGACTGGGGATGAAAAACTGTTTTTT. V is TRBV6-6 and J is TRBJ1-4; tentative D call: TRBD1 (5 bases). There are 15 residues in the CDR3. V was clipped by 7 bases and J by 6 bases, with 18 bases between them. Germline values: CDR1 MNHNY, CDR2 SVGAGI (reference sequence).

This clonotype was observed at least ten times. The library was designed around alpha chains, so this beta chain is a stray read whose abundance carries little weight. The chain uses TRBV24-1 and TRBJ1-2; D unresolved. V gave up 2 bases and J gave up 7 bases, with 19 bases separating them. CDR3 size: 16 residues. The V gene's germline CDR1 is KGHDR and CDR2 SFDVKD. As DNA, the CDR3 is TGTGCCACCAGTGATTCCGCGTCGGCGGAACCCTCTGGCTACACCTTC. Translation gives CATSDSASAEPSGYTF.

This clonotype has at least ten counts. A library made for alpha chains picked up this beta chain off target, so its size means little. The chain recombines TRBV4-1 with TRBJ2-5; D is unclear. V lost 4 bases, J lost 1 base, and 13 bases lay in between. Germline V gene data show CDR1 as MGHRA and CDR2 as YSYEKL. This CDR3 region has 15 residues. The CDR3 coding sequence is TGCGCCAGCAGCCCGCCCGGGCCAGGCCAAGAGACCCAGTACTTC. This encodes CASSPPGPGQETQYF.

This clonotype was observed at least ten times. Because the library targeted alpha chains, this beta chain is an off-target read whose size means little. The genes are TRBV9 and TRBJ2-7; D perhaps matches TRBD1 (6 bases). Trimming took 3 bases from V and 0 from J, leaving 10 bases between them. The length of the CDR3 is 14 residues. Germline CDR1 and CDR2: SGDLS and YYNGEE. The CDR3 DNA sequence: TGTGCCAGCAGCGGCGACAGGAACTCCTACGAGCAGTACTTC. It yields the protein CASSGDRNSYEQYF. Full variable domain (remainder filled in from reference TRBV9 and TRBJ2-7): DSGVTQTPKHLITATGQRVTLRCSPRSGDLSVYWYQQSLDQGLQFLIQYYNGEERAKGNILERFSAQQFPDLHSELNLSSLELGDSALYFCASSGDRNSYEQYFGPGTRLTVT.